One sample yielded the 28 T cell receptor beta chains listed below, sequenced in a study of blood T cell repertoires in COVID-19. TCRdb's table, derived via immunoSEQ multiplex PCR, lists solely in-frame clones and lacks some. The top ten clones hold approximately 18% of a sample with some 65,000 clones, around 88% of them seen once. Source material: peripheral blood. The receptors derive from a woman aged 80 or over with active COVID-19.

V usage is TRBV28 and J usage is TRBJ2-1, with TRBD2 matching over 10 bases. V was pared by 3 bases and J by 6 bases, with 5 bases of the junction left unmatched. This CDR3 region has 15 residues. CDR1 is MDHEN, CDR2 SYDVKM, per germline. CDR3 in amino acids: CASSFLLAGPNEQFF. CDR3 sequence (DNA): TGTGCCAGCAGTTTCTTACTAGCGGGGCCCAATGAGCAGTTCTTC.

The gene calls are TRBV7-2 and TRBJ2-3; TRBD2 aligns across 13 bases. The CDR3 has 18 residues. The germline gives CDR1 SGHTA, CDR2 FQGNSA. After removal of 3 bases from V and 5 bases from J, the junction contained 11 bases not matched to a gene. CDR3 protein: CASSFQVRTSGGKDTQYF. DNA for the CDR3: TGTGCCAGCAGCTTCCAGGTGCGGACTAGCGGGGGTAAAGATACGCAGTATTTT.

The rearrangement uses TRBV27 and TRBJ1-1; D is unclear. Germline assignment: CDR1 MNHEY and CDR2 SMNVEV (reference sequence). V lost 8 bases and J lost 1, with 5 bases in between. This CDR3 has 11 residues. The CDR3 DNA is TGTGCCAGCCGGGGGAACACTGAAGCTTTCTTT. Encoded protein: CASRGNTEAFF.

This chain connects TRBV7-2 to TRBJ1-6; TRBD1 aligns across 8 bases. CDR1 and CDR2 (germline): SGHTA, FQGNSA. The V gene end was trimmed by 4 bases and the J gene end by 11 bases; junction bases not matched to a gene: 7. The CDR3 is 14 amino acids. CDR3 sequence (DNA): TGTGCCAGCAGCTCTTGGGACAGGTTAACACCCCTCCACTTT. Its protein product is CASSSWDRLTPLHF.

This chain joins TRBV7-2 and TRBJ1-5; 8 nucleotides align to TRBD1. This CDR3 is built from 14 residues. The germline V gene has CDR1 SGHTA and CDR2 FQGNSA. V lost 4 bases, J lost 9 bases, and 8 bases stayed unmatched. The CDR3 is CASSSLFGQGPQHF. The DNA for the CDR3 is TGTGCCAGCAGCTCACTGTTCGGACAGGGGCCCCAGCATTTT.

The genes are TRBV9 and TRBJ2-6, with 7 bases identical to TRBD2. V shed 0 bases, J shed 1 base, and the junction held 4 bases outside the gene matches. This CDR3 contains 17 residues. Germline values: CDR1 SGDLS, CDR2 YYNGEE. CDR3 region: CASSVASGESGANVLTF. The CDR3 region has the DNA TGTGCCAGCAGCGTAGCCAGCGGGGAATCTGGGGCCAACGTCCTGACTTTC.

V gene TRBV5-4 combines with J gene TRBJ1-6; D ambiguous. Germline V gene sequence: CDR1 SGHNT, CDR2 YYREEE (reference sequence). The CDR3 spans 16 residues. V lost 0 bases and J lost 9, with 16 bases in between. This CDR3 reads CASSLEGGAGGSPLHF. The CDR3 nucleotides are TGTGCCAGCAGCTTGGAAGGTGGCGCGGGAGGTTCACCCCTCCACTTT.

The V and J genes are TRBV10-3 and TRBJ1-2; D remains unclear. The V gene lost 8 bases and the J gene lost 2 bases, with 9 bases spanning the gap. There are 12 residues in the CDR3. CDR1 and CDR2 from the germline V gene are ENHRY and SYGVKD. CDR3 region: CAIPNPNYGYTF. CDR3 DNA sequence: TGTGCCATCCCTAACCCCAACTATGGCTACACCTTC.

The V call is TRBV5-1, the J call TRBJ2-1; 10 bases fit TRBD2. V was clipped by 4 bases and J by 3 bases; unmatched bases: 7. The CDR3 extends over 16 amino acids. Germline V gene data show CDR1 as SGHRS and CDR2 as YFSETQ. In DNA, the CDR3 is TGCGCCAGCAGCACAGCCCCTAGCGGGGGCTACAATGAGCAGTTCTTC. Translating gives CASSTAPSGGYNEQFF.

For the CDR3, the DNA is TGTGCCACCAGCAGAGATCTCGGTGCCAGCACAGATACGCAGTATTTT. Protein sequence: CATSRDLGASTDTQYF. The rearrangement links TRBV15 to TRBJ2-3; D is ambiguous. V shed 0 bases and J shed 0 bases, with 10 bases lying between them. This CDR3 region has 16 residues. Germline V gene data show CDR1 as LNHNV and CDR2 as YYDKDF (reference sequence).

The rearrangement joins TRBV4-1 to TRBJ2-3; 8 nucleotides align to TRBD2. The germline V gene encodes CDR1 MGHRA and CDR2 YSYEKL. The CDR3 loop spans 17 amino acids. Trimming removed 0 bases from V and 3 bases from J; junction bases left unmatched: 8. CDR3 protein: CASSQDRGSSGTDTQYF. The CDR3 coding sequence is TGCGCCAGCAGCCAAGACAGGGGCTCTAGCGGGACAGATACGCAGTATTTT.

This rearrangement joins TRBV4-2 to TRBJ2-5; D is perhaps TRBD2 (6 bases). V gave up 3 bases and J gave up 2 bases, with 10 bases separating them. Germline V gene data show CDR1 as LGHNA and CDR2 as YNFKEQ. There are 14 residues in the CDR3. DNA of the CDR3: TGTGCCAGCAGCCACCCCGGGACTCAAGAGACCCAGTACTTC. This encodes CASSHPGTQETQYF.

This chain links TRBV7-9 with TRBJ2-1; the D is unclear. The CDR3 is made up of 12 amino acids. V lost 5 bases and J lost 6, with 8 bases in between. Germline assignment: CDR1 SEHNR and CDR2 FQNEAQ (reference sequence). The CDR3 loop is CASSPDTNEQFF. DNA of the CDR3: TGTGCCAGCAGCCCAGACACCAATGAGCAGTTCTTC. The whole variable domain, remainder taken from reference TRBV7-9 and TRBJ2-1, is DTGVSQNPRHKITKRGQNVTFRCDPISEHNRLYWYRQTLGQGPEFLTYFQNEAQLEKSRLLSDRFSAERPKGSFSTLEIQRTEQGDSAMYLCASSPDTNEQFFGPGTRLTVL.

The chain links TRBV19 to TRBJ2-3; 9 nucleotides agree with TRBD1. J lost 1 base, V lost 8 bases, and 7 bases had no gene match. CDR1 is LNHDA, CDR2 SQIVND, per germline (reference sequence). The CDR3 contains 15 residues. The CDR3 DNA reads as TGTGCCAGTTCCCGACAGGGGGGGGGCACAGATACGCAGTATTTT. Translating gives CASSRQGGGTDTQYF.

The chain employs TRBV2 and TRBJ2-7; 7 bases align to TRBD1. The CDR3 is made up of 14 amino acids. Germline values: CDR1 SNHLY, CDR2 FYNNEI. The J segment lost 6 bases and the V segment lost 7 bases, leaving 12 bases of the junction unmatched. CDR3 residues: CASISGTAGREQYF. Here the CDR3 DNA reads TGTGCCAGCATTTCCGGGACAGCCGGTCGCGAGCAGTACTTC.

In this sample, this clone turned up a few times. The rearrangement joins TRBV5-1 to TRBJ2-3; the D gene is possibly TRBD2 (5 bases). V was shortened by 1 base and J by 0 bases, with 12 bases between the two germline ends. The CDR3 length is 16 residues. Germline V CDR1 and CDR2: SGHRS, YFSETQ. The CDR3 is CASSLSGDISTDTQYF. The CDR3 coding sequence is TGCGCCAGCAGCTTGTCCGGGGATATTAGCACAGATACGCAGTATTTT.

This chain connects TRBV29-1 to TRBJ2-3; TRBD1 matches 8 bases. V lost 8 bases to trimming and J lost 3 bases; unmatched junction nucleotides: 4. Germline V gene data show CDR1 as SQVTM and CDR2 as ANQGSEA. CDR3 length equals 12 residues. The CDR3 loop is CSTGTGTDTQYF. As DNA, the CDR3 is TGCAGCACGGGGACAGGTACAGATACGCAGTATTTT.

The chain uses TRBV28 and TRBJ1-2, with a tentative D call TRBD1 (6 bases). The length of the CDR3 is 13 residues. The germline gives CDR1 MDHEN, CDR2 SYDVKM. V was shortened by 6 bases and J by 6 bases, with 14 bases between the two germline ends. Here the CDR3 DNA reads TGTGCCAGCAGCCCCCCTACAGGGAATGGCTACACCTTC. It is translated as CASSPPTGNGYTF.

The V gene is TRBV19, the J gene TRBJ1-4; TRBD1 matches at 7 bases. This CDR3 region has 15 residues. Germline trimming cut 6 bases from V and 7 bases from J; bases unmatched to any gene: 11. Germline V gene sequence: CDR1 LNHDA, CDR2 SQIVND (reference sequence). The CDR3 loop reads CASRAHRGPGEKLFF. CDR3 bases: TGTGCCAGTAGGGCCCACAGGGGTCCCGGTGAAAAACTGTTTTTT. Full variable domain (rest looked up from reference TRBV19 and TRBJ1-4): DGGITQSPKYLFRKEGQNVTLSCEQNLNHDAMYWYRQDPGQGLRLIYYSQIVNDFQKGDIAEGYSVSREKKESFPLTVTSAQKNPTAFYLCASRAHRGPGEKLFFGSGTQLSVL.

The J gene is TRBJ2-2, the V gene TRBV7-3; 9 bases map to TRBD2. CDR1 is SGHTA and CDR2 is FQGTGA in the germline V gene. Trimming cost V 5 bases and J 8 bases; bases outside gene matches: 18. The CDR3 consists of 18 residues. The CDR3 DNA sequence: TGTGCCAGCAGCCTCTATTCGAAGCTTAGCGGGGGAGCGGGGGAGCTGTTTTTT. It translates to CASSLYSKLSGGAGELFF.

The V and J genes are TRBV19 and TRBJ1-2, with a possible D match to TRBD1 (5 bases). Germline CDR1 is LNHDA and CDR2 is SQIVND (reference sequence). The CDR3 covers 14 residues. Trimming removed 4 bases at V and 4 bases at J, with 13 bases between. Here the CDR3 DNA reads TGTGCCAGTAGTAGGCCAGGGAAAAGCTATGGCTACACCTTC. The encoded protein is CASSRPGKSYGYTF.

DNA of the CDR3: TGTGCCAGTAGTACTAGGGACAGTCATACGCAGTATTTT. It encodes CASSTRDSHTQYF. The chain recombines TRBV19 with TRBJ2-3; 7 nucleotides agree with TRBD1. This CDR3 is 13 amino acids long. Per the germline V gene, CDR1 is LNHDA and CDR2 is SQIVND (reference sequence). Losses at the gene ends were 4 bases for V and 7 bases for J; bases not matched to a gene: 5.

The J gene is TRBJ2-7, the V gene TRBV11-2, with TRBD2 as a possible D gene (5 bases). V shed 5 bases and J shed 4 bases, with 9 bases lying between them. The CDR3 is 12 residues long. Germline CDR1 and CDR2: SGHAT and FQNNGV. The CDR3 protein is CASSRSGYEQYF. The CDR3 DNA reads as TGTGCCAGCAGCCGGTCGGGATACGAGCAGTACTTC.

The V gene is TRBV7-9, the J gene TRBJ2-3, with 7 positions matching TRBD1. Germline CDR1 SEHNR, CDR2 FQNEAQ (reference sequence). There are 17 residues in the CDR3. Losses at the gene ends were 2 bases for V and 1 base for J; bases not matched to a gene: 9. The CDR3 region is CASSLSWTGGGTDTQYF. The CDR3 DNA reads as TGTGCCAGCAGCTTAAGCTGGACAGGTGGAGGCACAGATACGCAGTATTTT.

The chain couples TRBV7-3 to TRBJ2-1; 8 bases map to TRBD1. V lost 5 bases to trimming and J lost 4 bases; unmatched junction nucleotides: 4. CDR3 length equals 14 residues. From germline, CDR1 is SGHTA and CDR2 FQGTGA. The CDR3 spells CASSQQGAYNEQFF. In nucleotides, the CDR3 is TGTGCCAGCAGCCAGCAGGGGGCTTACAATGAGCAGTTCTTC. Combining the CDR3 with reference TRBV7-3 and TRBJ2-1 gives the whole variable domain GAGVSQTPSNKVTEKGKYVELRCDPISGHTALYWYRQSLGQGPEFLIYFQGTGAADDSGLPNDRFFAVRPEGSVSTLKIQRTERGDSAVYLCASSQQGAYNEQFFGPGTRLTVL.

The chain has TRBV3-1 (or the pseudogene TRBV3-2) and TRBJ1-5; D is undetermined. Trimming stripped 6 bases from V and 7 bases from J, with 16 bases between. This CDR3 region has 14 residues. CDR1 is LGHDT, CDR2 YNNKEL, per germline (reference sequence). The CDR3 loop reads CASSSARSGQPQHF. The CDR3 DNA reads TGTGCCAGCAGTTCGGCTAGGTCGGGGCAGCCCCAGCATTTT.

This rearrangement joins TRBV7-2 to TRBJ1-1; D uncertain. Germline V CDR1 and CDR2: SGHTA, FQGNSA. Trimming removed 4 bases at V and 0 bases at J, with 9 bases between. The CDR3 has 14 amino acids. The CDR3 bases are TGTGCCAGCAGCTCCAGTGGCTTGAACACTGAAGCTTTCTTT. Protein product: CASSSSGLNTEAFF.

This clone has a handful of counts. The chain recombines TRBV5-1 with TRBJ2-7, with TRBD2 matching 7 bases. Germline loops: CDR1 SGHRS, CDR2 YFSETQ. The ends lost 4 bases at V and 6 bases at J; junction bases unmatched: 1. The CDR3 has 11 amino acids. The CDR3 region is CASSGGGEQYF. The CDR3 bases are TGCGCCAGCAGCGGCGGGGGCGAGCAGTACTTC.